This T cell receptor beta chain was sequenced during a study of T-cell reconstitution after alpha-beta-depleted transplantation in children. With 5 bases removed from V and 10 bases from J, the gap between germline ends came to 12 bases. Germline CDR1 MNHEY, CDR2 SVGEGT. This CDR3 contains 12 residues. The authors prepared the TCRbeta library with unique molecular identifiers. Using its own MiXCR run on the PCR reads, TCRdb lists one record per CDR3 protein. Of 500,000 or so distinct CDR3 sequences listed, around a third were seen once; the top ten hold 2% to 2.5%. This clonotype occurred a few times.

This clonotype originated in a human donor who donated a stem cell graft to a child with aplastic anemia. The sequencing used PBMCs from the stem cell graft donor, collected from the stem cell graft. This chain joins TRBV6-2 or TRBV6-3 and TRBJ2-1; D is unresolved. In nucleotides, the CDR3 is TGTGCCAGCAGTATCAACTGGAAAGAGCAGTTCTTC. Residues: CASSINWKEQFF.